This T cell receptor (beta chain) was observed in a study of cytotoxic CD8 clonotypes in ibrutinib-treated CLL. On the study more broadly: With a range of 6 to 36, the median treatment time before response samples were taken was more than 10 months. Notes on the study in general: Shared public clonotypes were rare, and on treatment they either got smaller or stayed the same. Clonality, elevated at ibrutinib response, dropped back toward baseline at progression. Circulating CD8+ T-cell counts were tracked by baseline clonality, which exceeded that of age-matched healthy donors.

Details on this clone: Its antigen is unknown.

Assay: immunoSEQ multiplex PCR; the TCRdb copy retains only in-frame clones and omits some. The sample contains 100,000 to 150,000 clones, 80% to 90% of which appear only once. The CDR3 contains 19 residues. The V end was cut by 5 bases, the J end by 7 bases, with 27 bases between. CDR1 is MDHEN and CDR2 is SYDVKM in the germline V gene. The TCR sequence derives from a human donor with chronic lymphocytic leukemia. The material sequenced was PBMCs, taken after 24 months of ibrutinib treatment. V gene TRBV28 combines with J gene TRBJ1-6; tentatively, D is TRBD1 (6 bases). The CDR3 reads CASSLSLLQGFLGNSPLHF. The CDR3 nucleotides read TGTGCCAGCAGTCTTTCTTTATTGCAGGGGTTTTTGGGGAATTCACCCCTCCACTTT.